The 20 T cell receptor beta chains below come from one sample, sequenced in a study of blood T cell repertoires in COVID-19. Repertoires were generated with immunoSEQ multiplex PCR, while TCRdb's copy carries only in-frame clones and drops some. This table has roughly 380,000 clones, 75% to 90% appearing once. Specimen: peripheral blood. These receptors originate from a woman aged 40 to 55 with COVID-19, enrolled during active disease.

The CDR3 coding sequence is TGTGCCAGTGCCCAGACAGGGACTAATGAAAAACTGTTTTTT. Translating it yields CASAQTGTNEKLFF. The rearrangement uses TRBV28 and TRBJ1-4; 7 bases line up with TRBD1. The V segment lost 9 bases and the J segment 2 bases; nucleotides outside the gene matches: 6. Germline assignment: CDR1 MDHEN and CDR2 SYDVKM. This CDR3 region has 14 residues.

The chain is built from TRBV10-3 and TRBJ1-2, with 9 bases matching TRBD1. Unmatched junction bases numbered 13, after V lost 6 bases and J lost 8 bases. Per the germline V gene, CDR1 is ENHRY and CDR2 is SYGVKD. CDR3 length equals 15 residues. CDR3 bases: TGTGCCATCAGCCTAATGGACAGGGGATCGGAGGGCTACACCTTC. It is translated as CAISLMDRGSEGYTF.

The chain couples TRBV2 to TRBJ2-7; 7 bases agree with TRBD1. The V and J ends lost 2 bases and 7 bases, in that order; junction bases with no gene match: 11. Germline-derived CDR1 and CDR2 are SNHLY and FYNNEI. This CDR3 region has 15 residues. CDR3 sequence reads: CASSEWATGRLEQYF. CDR3 sequence (DNA): TGTGCCAGCAGTGAATGGGCGACAGGGCGTCTGGAGCAGTACTTC.

The gene calls are TRBV15 and TRBJ2-7; perhaps TRBD2 as D (7 bases). Trimming pared 1 base from V and 2 bases from J, leaving 15 bases between. CDR3 length equals 16 residues. Germline V CDR1 and CDR2: LNHNV, YYDKDF (reference sequence). CDR3 nucleotides: TGTGCCACCAGCAGAGTAGGGGGGGCCCAAACCTACGAGCAGTACTTC. It yields the protein CATSRVGGAQTYEQYF.

The J gene is TRBJ1-2, the V gene TRBV7-9; 8 nucleotides match TRBD1. The CDR3 has 14 residues. The V gene's germline CDR1 is SEHNR and CDR2 FQNEAQ (reference sequence). The V segment lost 5 bases and the J segment 8 bases; nucleotides outside the gene matches: 10. Written as DNA, the CDR3 is TGTGCCAGCAGCGAGGGACAGGTCTATTGGGGCTACACCTTC. Its protein product is CASSEGQVYWGYTF.

This clone is a singleton in its sample. The V and J genes are TRBV30 and TRBJ1-4, with D perhaps TRBD1 (6 bases). The germline gives CDR1 GTSNPN, CDR2 SVGIG (reference sequence). This CDR3 is 13 amino acids long. V gave up 3 bases and J gave up 8 bases, with 13 bases separating them. CDR3 coding DNA: TGTGCCTGGAGACCCCGACAGGTCGAAAAACTGTTTTTT. Protein: CAWRPRQVEKLFF.

V and J are TRBV19 and TRBJ2-7; TRBD1 agrees at 7 bases. The V and J ends lost 5 bases and 1 base, in that order; junction bases with no gene match: 11. CDR1 LNHDA and CDR2 SQIVND come from the germline V gene (reference sequence). The CDR3 has 16 amino acids. The CDR3 nucleotides are TGTGCCAGTAGTTCCCCGAGACAGGGTAGGTCCTACGAGCAGTACTTC. Protein: CASSSPRQGRSYEQYF.

CDR3 coding DNA: TGTGCCAGCAGCTTAGAAGGGGGCTACGAGCAGTACTTC. Its protein product is CASSLEGGYEQYF. This chain uses TRBV7-8 with TRBJ2-7; weak D call: TRBD1 (6 bases). This CDR3 comprises 13 residues. Germline assignment: CDR1 SGHVS and CDR2 FQNEAQ. V was trimmed by 1 base and J by 3 bases, leaving 7 bases between them.

The chain carries TRBV18 and TRBJ1-2; D not certain. Germline V gene sequence: CDR1 KGHSH, CDR2 LQKENI. Trimming took 2 bases from V and 5 from J, leaving 9 bases between them. The CDR3 has 13 amino acids. CDR3 residues: CASSPSDTYGYTF. CDR3 nucleotide sequence: TGTGCCAGCTCACCATCCGACACTTATGGCTACACCTTC.

The gene calls are TRBV6-1 and TRBJ2-3; TRBD1 matches at 11 bases. This CDR3 spans 16 amino acids. Germline V gives CDR1 MNHNS, CDR2 SASEGT. With V trimmed by 6 bases and J by 7 bases, 12 bases remained unmatched. The CDR3 is CASRESGTGGWNTQYF. In DNA form, the CDR3 reads TGTGCCAGCAGGGAATCCGGGACAGGGGGTTGGAATACGCAGTATTTT.

There are a few counts of this clone. The chain has TRBV12-3 or TRBV12-4 and TRBJ1-5; D remains ambiguous. There are 12 residues in the CDR3. V was cut by 7 bases and J by 4 bases, with 8 bases left in between. The CDR3 DNA follows: TGTGCCAGCACCCGGAGAAATCAGCCCCAGCATTTT. Protein: CASTRRNQPQHF.

The chain joins TRBV7-8 to TRBJ2-7, with 7 nucleotides matching TRBD1. V lost 2 bases, J lost 9 bases, and 7 bases stayed unmatched. The CDR3 consists of 13 residues. Germline V gives CDR1 SGHVS, CDR2 FQNEAQ. CDR3 bases: TGTGCCAGCAGCTTACAGGGGACAGTTGGGCAGTACTTC. Amino acid sequence: CASSLQGTVGQYF. The full variable domain, with the rest looked up from reference TRBV7-8 and TRBJ2-7, is GAGVSQSPRYKVAKRGQDVALRCDPISGHVSLFWYQQALGQGPEFLTYFQNEAQLDKSGLPSDRFFAERPEGSVSTLKIQRTQQEDSAVYLCASSLQGTVGQYFGPGTRLTVT.

Concerning this clone itself: Other nucleotide sequences in the sample specify the same CDR3. The genes are TRBV5-1 and TRBJ1-5; 10 nucleotides agree with TRBD1. The CDR3 is 15 amino acids. The junction had 6 bases not matched to a gene; V was cut back by 5 bases and J by 4 bases. Looked up from germline, CDR1 is SGHRS and CDR2 is YFSETQ. DNA of the CDR3: TGCGCCAGCAGTTTGACAGGGGGCGGTAATCAGCCCCAGCATTTT. Translating it yields CASSLTGGGNQPQHF.

Written as DNA, the CDR3 is TGTGCCAGCAGCGACGGGACTAGCGGAAGCACAGATACGCAGTATTTT. Translated: CASSDGTSGSTDTQYF. This chain links TRBV9 with TRBJ2-3; the match to TRBD2 covers 11 bases. The CDR3 spans 16 residues. With 3 bases clipped from V and 0 bases from J, the junction kept 3 bases outside the gene matches. Looked up from germline, CDR1 is SGDLS and CDR2 is YYNGEE. The full variable domain, in which reference TRBV9 and TRBJ2-3 provide the parts outside the CDR3, is DSGVTQTPKHLITATGQRVTLRCSPRSGDLSVYWYQQSLDQGLQFLIQYYNGEERAKGNILERFSAQQFPDLHSELNLSSLELGDSALYFCASSDGTSGSTDTQYFGPGTRLTVL.

The chain links TRBV2 to TRBJ2-7, with TRBD2 as a possible D gene (7 bases). The V gene lost 0 bases and the J gene lost 2 bases, with 11 bases spanning the gap. This CDR3 spans 15 amino acids. CDR1 SNHLY and CDR2 FYNNEI come from the germline V gene. The CDR3 loop reads CASSEARGGAYEQYF. CDR3 nucleotide sequence: TGTGCCAGCAGTGAAGCGAGGGGGGGTGCCTACGAGCAGTACTTC.

The rearrangement joins TRBV6-6 to TRBJ2-2, with 7 positions matching TRBD1. This CDR3 is built from 14 residues. CDR1 and CDR2 (germline): MNHNY, SVGAGI (reference sequence). The V gene end was trimmed by 7 bases and the J gene end by 4 bases; junction bases not matched to a gene: 6. The CDR3 here is CASNRQGPTGELFF. CDR3 bases: TGTGCCAGCAACAGACAGGGACCCACCGGGGAGCTGTTTTTT.

This rearrangement joins TRBV9 to TRBJ1-2, with D unclear. CDR3 length: 14 residues. Germline V lookup: CDR1 SGDLS, CDR2 YYNGEE. V lost 4 bases and J lost 4, with 14 bases in between. The CDR3 DNA follows: TGTGCCAGCAGCTCCGCCTTCGACACCTATGGCTACACCTTC. Protein: CASSSAFDTYGYTF.

This rearrangement joins TRBV19 to TRBJ1-4; 9 bases agree with TRBD1. Trimming at V came to 10 bases and at J to 0 bases, leaving 12 bases not matched to a gene. Germline V lookup: CDR1 LNHDA, CDR2 SQIVND (reference sequence). The CDR3 is 17 amino acids. The CDR3 nucleotides are TGTGCCACTCACGGGACAGGGTATTCTGCAACTAATGAAAAACTGTTTTTT. Translated, it gives CATHGTGYSATNEKLFF.

The chain combines TRBV6-5 with TRBJ2-1, with D maybe TRBD1 (5 bases). This CDR3 contains 14 residues. V was cut by 7 bases and J by 0 bases, with 10 bases left in between. Germline CDR1 MNHEY, CDR2 SVGAGI. The CDR3: CASKGLSSYNEQFF. The CDR3 nucleotides read TGTGCCAGCAAGGGGCTCAGCTCCTACAATGAGCAGTTCTTC.

The chain is built from TRBV5-4 and TRBJ2-3, with 8 positions matching TRBD2. The junction had 4 bases not matched to a gene; V was cut back by 5 bases and J by 2 bases. CDR1 is SGHNT, CDR2 YYREEE, per germline (reference sequence). The CDR3 is made up of 14 amino acids. The CDR3 nucleotides read TGTGCCAGCAGTGCGGGGGGTACCACAGATACGCAGTATTTT. Residues: CASSAGGTTDTQYF. The full variable domain, completed using reference TRBV5-4 and TRBJ2-3, is ETGVTQSPTHLIKTRGQQVTLRCSSQSGHNTVSWYQQALGQGPQFIFQYYREEENGRGNFPPRFSGLQFPNYSSELNVNALELDDSALYLCASSAGGTTDTQYFGPGTRLTVL.